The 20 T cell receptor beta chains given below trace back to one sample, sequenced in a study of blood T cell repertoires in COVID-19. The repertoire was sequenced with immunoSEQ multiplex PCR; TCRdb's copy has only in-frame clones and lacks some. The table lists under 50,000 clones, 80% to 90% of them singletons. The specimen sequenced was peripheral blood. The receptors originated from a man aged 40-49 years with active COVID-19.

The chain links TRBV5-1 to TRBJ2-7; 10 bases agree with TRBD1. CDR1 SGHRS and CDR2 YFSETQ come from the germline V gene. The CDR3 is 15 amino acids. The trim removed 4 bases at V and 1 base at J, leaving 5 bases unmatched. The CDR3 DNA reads TGCGCCAGCAGCACCGGACAGGGGGGGTCCTACGAGCAGTACTTC. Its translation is CASSTGQGGSYEQYF.

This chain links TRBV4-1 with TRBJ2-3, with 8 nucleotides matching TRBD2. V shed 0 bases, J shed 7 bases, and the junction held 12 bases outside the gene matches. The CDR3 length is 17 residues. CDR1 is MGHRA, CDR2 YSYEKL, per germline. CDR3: CASSQEFGTSGSYTQYF. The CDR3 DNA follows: TGCGCCAGCAGCCAAGAATTTGGCACTAGCGGTAGTTATACGCAGTATTTT.

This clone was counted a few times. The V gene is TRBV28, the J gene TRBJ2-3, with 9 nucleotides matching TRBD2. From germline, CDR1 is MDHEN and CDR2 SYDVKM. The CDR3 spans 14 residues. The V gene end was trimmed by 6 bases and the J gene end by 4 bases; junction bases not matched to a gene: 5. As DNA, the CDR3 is TGTGCCAGCAGACGGACTAGCGTCCCAGATACGCAGTATTTT. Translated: CASRRTSVPDTQYF.

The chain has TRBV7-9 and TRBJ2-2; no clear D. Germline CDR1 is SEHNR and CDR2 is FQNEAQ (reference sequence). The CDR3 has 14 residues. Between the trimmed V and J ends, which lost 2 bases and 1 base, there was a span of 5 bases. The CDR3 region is CASSLRGNTGELFF. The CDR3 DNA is TGTGCCAGCAGCTTAAGAGGGAACACCGGGGAGCTGTTTTTT.

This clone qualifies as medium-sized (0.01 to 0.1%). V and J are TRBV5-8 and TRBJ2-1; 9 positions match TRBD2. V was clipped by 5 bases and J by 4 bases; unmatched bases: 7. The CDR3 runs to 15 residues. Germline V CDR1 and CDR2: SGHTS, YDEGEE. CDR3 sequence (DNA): TGTGCCAGCAGGGCGCTAGCGGGACTATACAATGAGCAGTTCTTC. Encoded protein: CASRALAGLYNEQFF.

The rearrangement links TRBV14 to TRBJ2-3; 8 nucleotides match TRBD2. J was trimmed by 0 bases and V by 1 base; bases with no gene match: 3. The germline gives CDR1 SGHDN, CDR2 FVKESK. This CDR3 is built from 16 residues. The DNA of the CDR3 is TGTGCCAGCAGCCAAGGGGCTAGCGGGAGCACAGATACGCAGTATTTT. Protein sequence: CASSQGASGSTDTQYF.

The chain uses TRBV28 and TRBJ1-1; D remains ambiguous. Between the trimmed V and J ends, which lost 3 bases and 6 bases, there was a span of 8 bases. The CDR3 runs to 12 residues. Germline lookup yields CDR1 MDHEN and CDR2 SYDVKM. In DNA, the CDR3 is TGTGCCAGCAGTTTTCCGGCGGCTGAAGCTTTCTTT. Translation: CASSFPAAEAFF.

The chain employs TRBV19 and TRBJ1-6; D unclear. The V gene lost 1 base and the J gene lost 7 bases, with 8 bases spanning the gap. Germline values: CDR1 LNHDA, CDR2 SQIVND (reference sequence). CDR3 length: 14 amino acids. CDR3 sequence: CASSIGAGNSPLHF. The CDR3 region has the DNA TGTGCCAGTAGTATAGGGGCAGGCAATTCACCCCTCCACTTT.

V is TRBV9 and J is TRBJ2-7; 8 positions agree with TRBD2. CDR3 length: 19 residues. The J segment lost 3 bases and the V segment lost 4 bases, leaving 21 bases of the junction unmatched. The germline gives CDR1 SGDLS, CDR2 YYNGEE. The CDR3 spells CASSRPRGGGEREFYEQYF. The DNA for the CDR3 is TGTGCCAGCAGCCGTCCCCGGGGGGGAGGCGAGCGGGAGTTCTACGAGCAGTACTTC.

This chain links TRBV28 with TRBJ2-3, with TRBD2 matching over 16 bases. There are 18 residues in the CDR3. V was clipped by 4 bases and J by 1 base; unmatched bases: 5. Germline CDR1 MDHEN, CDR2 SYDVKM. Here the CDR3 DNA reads TGTGCCAGCAGTTCCTCAGGGACTAGCGGGAGGGGCACAGATACGCAGTATTTT. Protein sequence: CASSSSGTSGRGTDTQYF. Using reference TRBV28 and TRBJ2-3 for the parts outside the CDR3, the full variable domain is DVKVTQSSRYLVKRTGEKVFLECVQDMDHENMFWYRQDPGLGLRLIYFSYDVKMKEKGDIPEGYSVSREKKERFSLILESASTNQTSMYLCASSSSGTSGRGTDTQYFGPGTRLTVL.

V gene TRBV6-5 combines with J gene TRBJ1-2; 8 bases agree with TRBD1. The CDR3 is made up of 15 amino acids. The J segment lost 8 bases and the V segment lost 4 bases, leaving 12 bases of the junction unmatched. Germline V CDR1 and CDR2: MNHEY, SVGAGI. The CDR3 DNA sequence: TGTGCCAGCAGTTCTTGGGACAGGTCGAATAGCGGCTACACCTTC. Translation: CASSSWDRSNSGYTF.

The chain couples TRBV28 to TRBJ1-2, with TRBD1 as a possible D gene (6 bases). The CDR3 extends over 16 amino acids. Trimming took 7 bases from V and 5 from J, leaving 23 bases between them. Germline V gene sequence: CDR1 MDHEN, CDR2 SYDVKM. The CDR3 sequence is CASTKGGGSEAYGYTF. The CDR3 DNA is TGTGCCAGCACCAAAGGGGGGGGCAGCGAAGCTTATGGCTACACCTTC.

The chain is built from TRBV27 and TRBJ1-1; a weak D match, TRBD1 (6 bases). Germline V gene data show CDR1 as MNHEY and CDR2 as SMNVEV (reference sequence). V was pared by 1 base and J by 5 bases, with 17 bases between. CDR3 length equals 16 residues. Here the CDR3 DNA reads TGTGCCAGCAGTTTATATCCGGGACAAAAGGGGACTGAAGCTTTCTTT. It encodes CASSLYPGQKGTEAFF.

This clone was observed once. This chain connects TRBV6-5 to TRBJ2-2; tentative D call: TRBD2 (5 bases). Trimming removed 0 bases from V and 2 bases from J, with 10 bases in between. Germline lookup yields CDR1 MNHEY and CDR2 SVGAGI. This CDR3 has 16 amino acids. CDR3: CASSYSEGDNTGELFF. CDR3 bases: TGTGCCAGCAGTTACTCTGAGGGAGATAACACCGGGGAGCTGTTTTTT.

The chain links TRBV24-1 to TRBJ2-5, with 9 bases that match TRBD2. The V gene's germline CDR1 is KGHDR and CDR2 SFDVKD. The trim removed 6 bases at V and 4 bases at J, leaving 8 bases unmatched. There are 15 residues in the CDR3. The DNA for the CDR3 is TGTGCCACCAGTATCAGCAGCGGGAGGAGAGAGACCCAGTACTTC. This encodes CATSISSGRRETQYF.

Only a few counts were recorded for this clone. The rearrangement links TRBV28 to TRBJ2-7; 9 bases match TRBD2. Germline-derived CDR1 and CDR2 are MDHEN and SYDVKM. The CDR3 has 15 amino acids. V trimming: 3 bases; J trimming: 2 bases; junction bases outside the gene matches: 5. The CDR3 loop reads CASSFLAGSPYEQYF. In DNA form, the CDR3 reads TGTGCCAGCAGTTTTCTAGCGGGGTCTCCCTACGAGCAGTACTTC.

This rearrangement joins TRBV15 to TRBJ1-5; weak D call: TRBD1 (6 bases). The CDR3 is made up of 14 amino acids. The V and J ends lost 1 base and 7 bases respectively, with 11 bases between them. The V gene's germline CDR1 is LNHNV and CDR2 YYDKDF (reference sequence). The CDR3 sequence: CATSRGGGSQPQHF. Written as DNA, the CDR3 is TGTGCCACCAGCAGAGGAGGGGGAAGCCAGCCCCAGCATTTT.

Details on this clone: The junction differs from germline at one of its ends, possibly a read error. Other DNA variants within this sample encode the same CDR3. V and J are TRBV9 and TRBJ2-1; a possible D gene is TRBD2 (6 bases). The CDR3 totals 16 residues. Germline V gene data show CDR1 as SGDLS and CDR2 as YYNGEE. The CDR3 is CASSVGAAGSGNEQFF. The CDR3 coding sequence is TGTGCCAGCAGCGTAGGGGCGGCGGGAAGTGGCAATGAGCAATTCTTC.

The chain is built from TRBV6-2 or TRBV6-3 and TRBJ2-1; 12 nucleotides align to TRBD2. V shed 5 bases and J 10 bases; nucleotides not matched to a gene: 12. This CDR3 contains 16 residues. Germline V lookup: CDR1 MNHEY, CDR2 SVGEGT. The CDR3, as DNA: TGTGCCAGCAGTGCCCATCGACTAGCGGGGGAGGGAGAGCAGTTCTTC. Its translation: CASSAHRLAGEGEQFF.

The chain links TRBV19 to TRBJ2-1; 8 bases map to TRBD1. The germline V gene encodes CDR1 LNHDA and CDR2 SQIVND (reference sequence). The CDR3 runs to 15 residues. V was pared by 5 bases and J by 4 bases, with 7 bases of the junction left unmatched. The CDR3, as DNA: TGTGCCAGTAGTGTAAGACAGGGGCTATACAATGAGCAGTTCTTC. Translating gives CASSVRQGLYNEQFF.